The 26 T cell receptor beta chains below come from one sample, sequenced in a study of cytomegalovirus exposure and HLA in healthy donors. The PCR ran on 60 Vbeta and 13 Jbeta primers. The assay was immunoSEQ multiplex PCR, and TCRdb's table has in-frame clones only and misses some. The sample lists about 160,000 clones, around three quarters seen once, with approximately 7.1% in the top ten. The specimen was PBMCs. The receptors shown here come from a man in his forties in good health and CMV-seropositive.

This clone was observed at least ten times. This chain connects TRBV28 to TRBJ2-3; a weak D match, TRBD2 (6 bases). CDR3 length equals 16 residues. Germline CDR1 reads MDHEN; CDR2 reads SYDVKM. The V gene lost 7 bases and the J gene lost 1 base, with 18 bases spanning the gap. The CDR3 bases are TGTGCCAGCACCGCCGCCGGAGGGTGGGGCACAGATACGCAGTATTTT. Residues: CASTAAGGWGTDTQYF. Together with reference TRBV28 and TRBJ2-3, the CDR3 gives the full variable domain: DVKVTQSSRYLVKRTGEKVFLECVQDMDHENMFWYRQDPGLGLRLIYFSYDVKMKEKGDIPEGYSVSREKKERFSLILESASTNQTSMYLCASTAAGGWGTDTQYFGPGTRLTVL.

V usage is TRBV4-1 and J usage is TRBJ2-1; maybe TRBD2 (6 bases). Per the germline V gene, CDR1 is MGHRA and CDR2 is YSYEKL. The length of the CDR3 is 16 residues. Deletions cut 3 bases from V and 7 bases from J, with 19 bases between. The CDR3 nucleotides are TGCGCCAGCAGCCATCTCCGGGGGACCCCAGGGAATGAGCAGTTCTTC. Translating gives CASSHLRGTPGNEQFF.

V and J are TRBV4-1 and TRBJ1-6, with a tentative D call TRBD1 (5 bases). Per germline, CDR1 MGHRA and CDR2 YSYEKL. V lost 1 base, J lost 3 bases, and 10 bases lay in between. The CDR3 runs to 16 residues. In DNA form, the CDR3 reads TGCGCCAGCAGCCAAGGAAACCAGGGCTATAATTCACCCCTCCACTTT. Translated, it gives CASSQGNQGYNSPLHF.

The chain recombines TRBV11-3 with TRBJ2-5, with 7 bases fitting TRBD1. Gene TRBJ2-7 matches the end of the DNA better, so the J call may be wrong. The CDR3 length is 19 residues. The germline gives CDR1 SGHNT, CDR2 YENEEA. The CDR3 DNA sequence: TGTGCCAGCAGCTTCCACCGGGACAGTACGAGTCTCCAACCCTACGAGCAGTACTTC. This codes for CASSFHRDSTSLQPYEQYF.

The chain couples TRBV2 to TRBJ1-4; 10 bases are a match to TRBD1. J lost 8 bases, V lost 3 bases, and 3 bases had no gene match. The germline V gene encodes CDR1 SNHLY and CDR2 FYNNEI. The CDR3 runs to 14 residues. The CDR3 nucleotides are TGTGCCAGCAGTGATGTGACAGGGGGCGAAAAACTGTTTTTT. Amino acids: CASSDVTGGEKLFF.

The chain uses TRBV5-6 and TRBJ2-5; perhaps TRBD2 as D (6 bases). V dropped 2 bases and J dropped 4 bases, with 9 bases sitting between them. This CDR3 is built from 13 residues. Germline CDR1 reads SGHDT; CDR2 reads YYEEEE. Here the CDR3 DNA reads TGTGCCAGCAGCTTTGGAGGGAGAGAGACCCAGTACTTC. The encoded protein is CASSFGGRETQYF.

This clone has just one count. The V gene is TRBV10-3, the J gene TRBJ2-7; possible D gene TRBD2, 6 bases. The CDR3 consists of 13 residues. The germline gives CDR1 ENHRY, CDR2 SYGVKD. Trimming removed 3 bases at V and 3 bases at J, with 9 bases between. CDR3 sequence reads: CAISDGGIYEQYF. The CDR3 DNA follows: TGTGCCATCAGTGATGGGGGGATCTACGAGCAGTACTTC.

There are many counts of this clone. At the DNA level, this CDR3 is encoded by other sequences in the same sample as well. The J gene is TRBJ2-7, the V gene TRBV6-5; 8 bases align to TRBD1. Germline loops: CDR1 MNHEY, CDR2 SVGAGI. V lost 2 bases and J lost 1; bases outside the gene matches: 4. This CDR3 is built from 15 residues. CDR3 DNA sequence: TGTGCCAGCAGTTACGGGGGGACAGGTTCCTACGAGCAGTACTTC. Its translation: CASSYGGTGSYEQYF.

A single count supports this clone. V and J are TRBV19 and TRBJ1-2; a weak D match, TRBD1 (6 bases). CDR1 is LNHDA and CDR2 is SQIVND in the germline V gene (reference sequence). Trimming took 2 bases from V and 2 from J, leaving 15 bases between them. There are 16 residues in the CDR3. The CDR3 DNA sequence: TGTGCCAGTAGTATAATCGTCCGGACAGAGAACTATGGCTACACCTTC. This gives the protein CASSIIVRTENYGYTF. The complete variable domain, with remaining parts taken from reference TRBV19 and TRBJ1-2, reads DGGITQSPKYLFRKEGQNVTLSCEQNLNHDAMYWYRQDPGQGLRLIYYSQIVNDFQKGDIAEGYSVSREKKESFPLTVTSAQKNPTAFYLCASSIIVRTENYGYTFGSGTRLTVV.

This clone was recorded only once. This chain connects TRBV4-1 to TRBJ1-2, with D uncertain. The CDR3 loop spans 15 amino acids. Trimming cost V 1 base and J 0 bases, with 9 bases left between them. Germline V CDR1 and CDR2: MGHRA, YSYEKL. The CDR3, as DNA: TGCGCCAGCAGCCAAGTGGTTGGCTCTAACTATGGCTACACCTTC. This gives the protein CASSQVVGSNYGYTF.

The V gene is TRBV7-2, the J gene TRBJ1-1; 9 bases are shared with TRBD1. The trim removed 6 bases at V and 6 bases at J, leaving 14 bases unmatched. Per germline, CDR1 SGHTA and CDR2 FQGNSA. The CDR3 is made up of 16 amino acids. The CDR3 DNA reads as TGTGCCAGCAGTTACAGGAGGCGGGACAGGGATCCTGAAGCTTTCTTT. The encoded protein is CASSYRRRDRDPEAFF.

The chain is built from TRBV7-6 and TRBJ1-3; maybe TRBD1 (5 bases). Germline CDR1 reads SGHVS; CDR2 reads FNYEAQ. This CDR3 comprises 16 residues. V was pared by 5 bases and J by 0 bases, with 14 bases between. CDR3 bases: TGTGCCAGCAGCCCCGGCAGGGTAACCTCTGGAAACACCATATATTTT. Translated: CASSPGRVTSGNTIYF.

This chain uses TRBV5-1 with TRBJ2-7, with D possibly being TRBD1 (6 bases). CDR1 and CDR2 (germline): SGHRS, YFSETQ. The length of the CDR3 is 14 residues. V shed 2 bases and J shed 4 bases, with 13 bases lying between them. CDR3 protein: CASSLDRLRYEQYF. In DNA, the CDR3 is TGCGCCAGCAGCTTAGACAGGCTACGGTACGAGCAGTACTTC.

The gene calls are TRBV11-2 and TRBJ2-7; TRBD1 aligns across 12 bases. The J segment lost 12 bases and the V segment lost 6 bases, leaving 21 bases of the junction unmatched. Germline V CDR1 and CDR2: SGHAT, FQNNGV. The CDR3 sequence is 17 residues long. The DNA for the CDR3 is TGTGCCAGCAGACCCATCGGATCGGGACAGGGGGCTACGATGGCGTACTTC. This codes for CASRPIGSGQGATMAYF.

Concerning this clone: A read error is likely, as this CDR3 ends without the conserved phenylalanine or tryptophan. The chain links TRBV29-1 to TRBJ1-2, with 8 bases that match TRBD1. Germline lookup yields CDR1 SQVTM and CDR2 ANQGSEA. The CDR3 totals 14 residues. Trimming removed 4 bases from V and 4 bases from J; junction bases left unmatched: 8. This CDR3 is CSVARTGTSYGYTS. The CDR3 nucleotides read TGCAGCGTTGCCCGGACAGGGACATCCTATGGCTACACCTCC.

This clone was counted between two and nine times. The V call is TRBV7-9, the J call TRBJ2-5, with 9 bases lining up with TRBD1. Germline V CDR1 and CDR2: SEHNR, FQNEAQ (reference sequence). The CDR3 is 12 amino acids. Germline trimming cut 5 bases from V and 7 bases from J; bases unmatched to any gene: 2. CDR3 coding DNA: TGTGCCAGCAGCGACAGGGGGGGGACCCAGTACTTC. This sequence encodes CASSDRGGTQYF. The variable domain in full, completed from reference TRBV7-9 and TRBJ2-5, reads DTGVSQNPRHKITKRGQNVTFRCDPISEHNRLYWYRQTLGQGPEFLTYFQNEAQLEKSRLLSDRFSAERPKGSFSTLEIQRTEQGDSAMYLCASSDRGGTQYFGPGTRLLVL.

This chain connects TRBV2 to TRBJ2-5; D is undetermined. The germline gives CDR1 SNHLY, CDR2 FYNNEI. The length of the CDR3 is 14 residues. V lost 5 bases and J lost 2, with 12 bases in between. This chain's CDR3 is CASSSLQPQETQYF. CDR3 in DNA: TGTGCCAGCAGTAGTCTACAGCCTCAAGAGACCCAGTACTTC.

CDR3 in DNA: TGTGCCAGCAGTGATAGACTGGGGGGATCGAACACTGAAGCTTTCTTT. It is translated as CASSDRLGGSNTEAFF. J is TRBJ1-1 and V is TRBV27; D might be TRBD1 (5 bases). The CDR3 is 16 residues long. Looked up from germline, CDR1 is MNHEY and CDR2 is SMNVEV (reference sequence). V was shortened by 5 bases and J by 1 base, with 17 bases between the two germline ends.

The table lists this clone with a few counts. This chain links TRBV6-5 with TRBJ1-1; tentative D call: TRBD1 (5 bases). The CDR3 is made up of 15 amino acids. Germline values: CDR1 MNHEY, CDR2 SVGAGI. Trimming shortened V by 0 bases and J by 5 bases, and 13 bases separated the two germline ends. For the CDR3, the DNA is TGTGCCAGCAGTTACTCCGGGCAGGGCTATACTGAAGCTTTCTTT. It specifies CASSYSGQGYTEAFF.

V gene TRBV5-1 combines with J gene TRBJ2-5; 12 nucleotides align to TRBD2. The CDR3 has 16 residues. CDR1 and CDR2 from the germline V gene are SGHRS and YFSETQ. V dropped 1 base and J dropped 4; count of bases not matched to a gene: 5. CDR3 sequence reads: CASSLRTSGAPETQYF. The DNA for the CDR3 is TGCGCCAGCAGCTTGAGGACTAGCGGGGCCCCAGAGACCCAGTACTTC.

J is TRBJ2-5 and V is TRBV11-3; TRBD1 might be the D (5 bases). The CDR3 runs to 17 residues. V was trimmed by 5 bases and J by 1 base, leaving 20 bases between them. The germline V gene has CDR1 SGHNT and CDR2 YENEEA. CDR3 sequence: CASSRGRRQGLQETQYF. CDR3 coding DNA: TGTGCCAGCAGCCGCGGACGCAGGCAGGGTCTCCAAGAGACCCAGTACTTC.

The chain employs TRBV7-9 and TRBJ1-1; no reliable D call. The germline V gene has CDR1 SEHNR and CDR2 FQNEAQ (reference sequence). V was cut by 8 bases and J by 5 bases, with 12 bases left in between. This CDR3 comprises 12 residues. This chain's CDR3 is CASGGRTTEAFF. The CDR3 DNA follows: TGTGCCAGCGGCGGGAGGACTACTGAAGCTTTCTTT.

The J gene is TRBJ2-1, the V gene TRBV5-6; the D gene is possibly TRBD2 (6 bases). Germline CDR1 reads SGHDT; CDR2 reads YYEEEE. This CDR3 is built from 15 residues. Trimming removed 3 bases at V and 8 bases at J, with 18 bases between. CDR3 coding DNA: TGTGCCAGCAGCTACCTAGCGAGCCTTGGGGATGAGCAGTTCTTC. As protein: CASSYLASLGDEQFF.

J is TRBJ2-6 and V is TRBV27, with TRBD1 identical over 9 bases. CDR3 length: 16 amino acids. Germline loops: CDR1 MNHEY, CDR2 SMNVEV (reference sequence). Trimming cost V 6 bases and J 1 base; bases outside gene matches: 4. The CDR3 spells CASRVQGASGANVLTF. CDR3 nucleotide sequence: TGTGCCAGCAGGGTACAGGGGGCATCTGGGGCCAACGTCCTGACTTTC.

The chain links TRBV7-2 to TRBJ2-5; the D gene is possibly TRBD2 (5 bases). From germline, CDR1 is SGHTA and CDR2 FQGNSA. The CDR3 totals 13 residues. Trimming took off 4 bases at V and 5 bases at J, with 11 bases between the two ends. The CDR3 DNA reads TGTGCCAGCAGCTCCCAGCGAGGGGAGACCCAGTACTTC. Amino acid sequence: CASSSQRGETQYF.

The V call is TRBV29-1, the J call TRBJ1-2; D not certain. CDR1 and CDR2 (germline): SQVTM, ANQGSEA. This CDR3 contains 13 residues. With 2 bases removed from V and 3 bases from J, the gap between germline ends came to 10 bases. The CDR3 bases are TGCAGCGTTGAAACAGATAAGCACTATGGCTACACCTTC. Its translation is CSVETDKHYGYTF.